The clone carrying this T cell receptor (beta chain) came up once. Antigen unknown. Time point meaning: late sampling 161 to 241 days after vaccination in three convalescent patients. Noted treatment: roughly ten-day PBMC culture with coronavirus spike peptide pools or control peptides (ViraFEST assay). This record comes from a study of vaccination and CD4 T cells after COVID-19. An Oncomine TCR Beta short-read assay was used to sequence the DNA from cultured CD4+ T cells. Genomic DNA from cultured CD4+ T cells was extracted. TCRdb reprocessed the PCR reads with MiXCR, giving one entry per CDR3 protein. Here the sample spans about 20,000 distinct CDR3 sequences, less than 40% being singletons. Study outcomes and limitations: Sampling was limited to relatively few convalescent patients, with no early post-infection timepoints studied.

The CDR3 has 13 amino acids. V lost 2 bases, J lost 5 bases, and 9 bases lay in between. Germline lookup yields CDR1 KGHSH and CDR2 LQKENI. This rearrangement joins TRBV18 to TRBJ2-5; D gene ambiguous. Sequencing used CD4+ T cells from blood, cultured in vitro, obtained about 7 months after SARS-CoV-2 vaccination. The origin of this receptor is a human donor who had recovered from COVID-19. The CDR3 coding sequence is TGTGCCAGCTCACCAGACCAGGCGGAGACCCAGTACTTC. The encoded protein is CASSPDQAETQYF.